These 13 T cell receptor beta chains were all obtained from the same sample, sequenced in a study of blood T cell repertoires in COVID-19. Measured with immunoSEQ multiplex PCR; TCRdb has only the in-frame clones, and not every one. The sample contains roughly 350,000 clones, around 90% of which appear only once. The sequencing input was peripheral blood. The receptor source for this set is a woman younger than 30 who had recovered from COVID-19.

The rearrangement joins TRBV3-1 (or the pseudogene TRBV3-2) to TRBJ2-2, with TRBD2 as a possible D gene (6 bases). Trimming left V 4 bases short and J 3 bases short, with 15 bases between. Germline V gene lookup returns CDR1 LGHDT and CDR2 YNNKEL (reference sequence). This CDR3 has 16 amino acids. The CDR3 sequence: CASSPSIPGDTGELFF. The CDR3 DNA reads TGTGCCAGCAGCCCCTCGATTCCGGGGGACACCGGGGAGCTGTTTTTT.

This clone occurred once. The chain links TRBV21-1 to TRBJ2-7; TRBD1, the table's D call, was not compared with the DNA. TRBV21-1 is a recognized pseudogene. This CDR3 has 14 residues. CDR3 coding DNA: TGTGCCAGCCCCGCCGTGACAGGGGACTACGAGCAGTACGTC. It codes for CASPAVTGDYEQYV.

CDR3 in DNA: TGTGCCAGCTCACCACCGGGACTAGTTCGCAATGAGCAGTTCTTC. This gives the protein CASSPPGLVRNEQFF. The rearrangement joins TRBV18 to TRBJ2-1, with 8 bases aligning to TRBD2. Trimming took 0 bases from V and 6 from J; bases not matched to a gene: 4. The CDR3 length is 15 residues. The V gene's germline CDR1 is KGHSH and CDR2 LQKENI. The variable domain in full, completed from reference TRBV18 and TRBJ2-1, reads NAGVMQNPRHLVRRRGQEARLRCSPMKGHSHVYWYRQLPEEGLKFMVYLQKENIIDESGMPKERFSAEFPKEGPSILRIQQVVRGDSAAYFCASSPPGLVRNEQFFGPGTRLTVL.

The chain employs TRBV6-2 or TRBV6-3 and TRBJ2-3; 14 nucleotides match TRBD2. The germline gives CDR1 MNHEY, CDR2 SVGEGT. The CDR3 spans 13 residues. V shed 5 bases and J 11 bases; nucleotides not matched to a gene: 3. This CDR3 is CASSRTSGGMQYF. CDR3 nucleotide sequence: TGTGCCAGCAGTCGGACTAGCGGGGGGATGCAGTATTTT.

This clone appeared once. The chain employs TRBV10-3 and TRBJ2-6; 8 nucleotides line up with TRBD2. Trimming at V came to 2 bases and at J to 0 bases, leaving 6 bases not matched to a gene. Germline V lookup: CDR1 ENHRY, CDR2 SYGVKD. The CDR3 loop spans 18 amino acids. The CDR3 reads CAISERGGRRSGANVLTF. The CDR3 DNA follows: TGTGCCATCAGTGAGAGGGGCGGGAGGCGCTCTGGGGCCAACGTCCTGACTTTC.

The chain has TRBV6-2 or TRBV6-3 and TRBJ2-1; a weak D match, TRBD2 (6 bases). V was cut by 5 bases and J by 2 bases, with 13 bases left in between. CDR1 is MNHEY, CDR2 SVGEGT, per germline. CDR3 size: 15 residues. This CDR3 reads CASSLTGEAYNEQFF. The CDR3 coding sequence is TGTGCCAGCAGTCTCACGGGAGAAGCCTACAATGAGCAGTTCTTC.

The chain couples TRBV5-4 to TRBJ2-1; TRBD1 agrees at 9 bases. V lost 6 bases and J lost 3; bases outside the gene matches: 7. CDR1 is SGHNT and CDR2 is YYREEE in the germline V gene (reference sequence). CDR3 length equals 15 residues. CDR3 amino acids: CASMEGQGGYNEQFF. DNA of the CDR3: TGTGCCAGCATGGAGGGACAGGGAGGCTACAATGAGCAGTTCTTC.

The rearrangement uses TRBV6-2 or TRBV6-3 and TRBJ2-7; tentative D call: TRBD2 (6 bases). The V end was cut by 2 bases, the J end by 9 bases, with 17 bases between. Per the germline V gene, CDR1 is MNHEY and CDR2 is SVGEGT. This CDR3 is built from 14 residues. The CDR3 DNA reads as TGTGCCAGCAGTTACGCGGGGCGACCTCCGGGGCAGTACGTC. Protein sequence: CASSYAGRPPGQYV.

CDR3 bases: TGCAGTGCTGATACGGGACTGAGGGCTTTCTTT. This translates into CSADTGLRAFF. The chain joins TRBV20-1 to TRBJ1-1; TRBD1 is a possible D gene (5 bases). Germline V lookup: CDR1 DFQATT, CDR2 SNEGSKA (reference sequence). The V and J ends lost 5 bases and 11 bases respectively, with 15 bases between them. CDR3 size: 11 residues.

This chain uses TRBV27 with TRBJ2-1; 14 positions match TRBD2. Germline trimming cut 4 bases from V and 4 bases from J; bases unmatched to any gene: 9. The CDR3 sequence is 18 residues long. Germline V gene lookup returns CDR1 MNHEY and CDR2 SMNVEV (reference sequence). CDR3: CASSSQTSGREGYNEQFF. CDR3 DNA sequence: TGTGCCAGCAGTTCCCAGACTAGCGGGAGGGAGGGATACAATGAGCAGTTCTTC.

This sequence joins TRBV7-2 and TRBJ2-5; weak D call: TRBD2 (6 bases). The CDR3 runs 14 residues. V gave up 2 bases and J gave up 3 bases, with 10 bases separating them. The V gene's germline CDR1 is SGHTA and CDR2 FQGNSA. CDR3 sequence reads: CASSLRRGEETQYF. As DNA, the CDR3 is TGTGCCAGCAGCTTAAGGAGGGGAGAAGAGACCCAGTACTTC.

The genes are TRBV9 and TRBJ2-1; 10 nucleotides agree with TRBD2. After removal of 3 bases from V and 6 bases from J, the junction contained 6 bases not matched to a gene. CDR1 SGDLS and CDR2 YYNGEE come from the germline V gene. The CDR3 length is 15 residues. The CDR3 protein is CASSAGTSEINEQFF. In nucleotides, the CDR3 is TGTGCCAGCAGCGCCGGGACTAGCGAGATCAATGAGCAGTTCTTC.

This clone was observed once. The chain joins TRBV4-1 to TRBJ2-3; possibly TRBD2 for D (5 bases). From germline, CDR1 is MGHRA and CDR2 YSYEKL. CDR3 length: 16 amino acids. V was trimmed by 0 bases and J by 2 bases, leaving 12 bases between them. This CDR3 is CASSQEVRRFTDTQYF. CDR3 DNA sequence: TGCGCCAGCAGCCAAGAGGTCCGGAGGTTCACAGATACGCAGTATTTT.